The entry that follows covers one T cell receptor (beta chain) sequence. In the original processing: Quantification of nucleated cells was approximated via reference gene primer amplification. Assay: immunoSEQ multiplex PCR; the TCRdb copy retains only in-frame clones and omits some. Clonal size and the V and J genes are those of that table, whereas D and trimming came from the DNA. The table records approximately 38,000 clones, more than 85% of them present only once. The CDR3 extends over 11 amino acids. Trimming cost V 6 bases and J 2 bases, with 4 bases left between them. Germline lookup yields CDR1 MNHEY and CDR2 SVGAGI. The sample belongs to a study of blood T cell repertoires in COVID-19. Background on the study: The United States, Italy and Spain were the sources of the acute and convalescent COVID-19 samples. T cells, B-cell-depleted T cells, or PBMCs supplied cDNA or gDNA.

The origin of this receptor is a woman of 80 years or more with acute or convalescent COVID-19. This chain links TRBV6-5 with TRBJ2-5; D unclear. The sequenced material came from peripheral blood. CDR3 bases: TGTGCCAGCAGAGCTCAAGAGACCCAGTACTTC. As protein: CASRAQETQYF.